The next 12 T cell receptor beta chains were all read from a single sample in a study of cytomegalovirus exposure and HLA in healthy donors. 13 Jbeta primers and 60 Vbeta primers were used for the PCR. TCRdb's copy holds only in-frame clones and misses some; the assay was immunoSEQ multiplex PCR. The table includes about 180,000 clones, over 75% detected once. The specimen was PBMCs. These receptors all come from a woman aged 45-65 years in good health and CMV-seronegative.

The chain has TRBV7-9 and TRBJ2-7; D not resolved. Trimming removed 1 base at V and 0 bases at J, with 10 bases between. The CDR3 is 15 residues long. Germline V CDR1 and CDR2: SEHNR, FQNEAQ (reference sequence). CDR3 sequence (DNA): TGTGCCAGCAGCTTAGGGCCACAGAGCTCCTACGAGCAGTACTTC. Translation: CASSLGPQSSYEQYF.

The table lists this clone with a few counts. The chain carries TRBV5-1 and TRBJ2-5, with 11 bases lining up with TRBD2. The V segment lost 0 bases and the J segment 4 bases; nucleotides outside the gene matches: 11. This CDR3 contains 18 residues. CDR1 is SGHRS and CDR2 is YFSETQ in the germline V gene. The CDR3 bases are TGCGCCAGCAGCTTGGCCATAGCGGGGGGGCCTTTATCAGAGACCCAGTACTTC. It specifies CASSLAIAGGPLSETQYF.

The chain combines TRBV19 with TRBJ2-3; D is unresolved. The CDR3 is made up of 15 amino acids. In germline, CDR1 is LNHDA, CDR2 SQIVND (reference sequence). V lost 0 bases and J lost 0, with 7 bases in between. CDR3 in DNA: TGTGCCAGTAGTATAGATATGACTAGCACAGATACGCAGTATTTT. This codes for CASSIDMTSTDTQYF.

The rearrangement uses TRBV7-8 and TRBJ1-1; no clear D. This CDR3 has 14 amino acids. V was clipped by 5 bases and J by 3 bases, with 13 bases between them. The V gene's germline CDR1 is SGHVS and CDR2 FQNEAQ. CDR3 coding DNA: TGTGCCAGCAGCCGAGGGTGGGTTGACACTGAAGCTTTCTTT. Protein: CASSRGWVDTEAFF. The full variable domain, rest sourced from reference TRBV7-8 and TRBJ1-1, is GAGVSQSPRYKVAKRGQDVALRCDPISGHVSLFWYQQALGQGPEFLTYFQNEAQLDKSGLPSDRFFAERPEGSVSTLKIQRTQQEDSAVYLCASSRGWVDTEAFFGQGTRLTVV.

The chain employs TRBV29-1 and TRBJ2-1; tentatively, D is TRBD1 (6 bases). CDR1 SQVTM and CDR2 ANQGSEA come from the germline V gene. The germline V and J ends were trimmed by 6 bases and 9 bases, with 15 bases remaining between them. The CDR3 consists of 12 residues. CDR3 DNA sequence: TGCAGCGTGACACACAGGGATATTGAGCAGTTCTTC. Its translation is CSVTHRDIEQFF.

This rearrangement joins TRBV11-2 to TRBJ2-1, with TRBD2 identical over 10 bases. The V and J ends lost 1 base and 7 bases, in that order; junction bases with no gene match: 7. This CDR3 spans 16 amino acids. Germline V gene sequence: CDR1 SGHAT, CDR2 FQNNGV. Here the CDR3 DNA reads TGTGCCAGCAGCTTAGTGATAGCGGGGGGCGGGAATGAGCAGTTCTTC. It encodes CASSLVIAGGGNEQFF.

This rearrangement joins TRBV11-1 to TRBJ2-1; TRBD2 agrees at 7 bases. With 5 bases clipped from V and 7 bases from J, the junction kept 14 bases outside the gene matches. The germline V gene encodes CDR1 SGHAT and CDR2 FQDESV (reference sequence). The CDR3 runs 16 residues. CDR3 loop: CASSRRRLAEGNEQFF. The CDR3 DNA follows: TGTGCCAGCAGCCGCAGGCGGCTAGCGGAGGGGAATGAGCAGTTCTTC.

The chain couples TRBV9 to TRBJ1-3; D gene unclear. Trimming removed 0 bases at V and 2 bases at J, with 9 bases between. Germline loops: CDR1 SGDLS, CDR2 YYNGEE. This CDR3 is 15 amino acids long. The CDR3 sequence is CASSVAGSTGNTIYF. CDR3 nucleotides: TGTGCCAGCAGCGTAGCGGGGAGTACTGGAAACACCATATATTTT.

As DNA, the CDR3 is TGTGCCAGCTCACCTACGGACAGCGATCAGCCCCAGCATTTT. This codes for CASSPTDSDQPQHF. The rearrangement joins TRBV18 to TRBJ1-5; TRBD1 might be the D (6 bases). The V end lost 3 bases, the J end lost 5 bases, and 11 bases lay between the germline ends. Germline V gene lookup returns CDR1 KGHSH and CDR2 LQKENI. The CDR3 runs 14 residues.

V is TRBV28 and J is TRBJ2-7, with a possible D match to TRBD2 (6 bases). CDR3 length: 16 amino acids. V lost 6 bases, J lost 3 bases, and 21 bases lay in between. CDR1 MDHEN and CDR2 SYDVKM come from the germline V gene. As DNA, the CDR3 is TGTGCCAGCAGACCACCCGTCGGGGGATCGGGCTACGAGCAGTACTTC. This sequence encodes CASRPPVGGSGYEQYF.

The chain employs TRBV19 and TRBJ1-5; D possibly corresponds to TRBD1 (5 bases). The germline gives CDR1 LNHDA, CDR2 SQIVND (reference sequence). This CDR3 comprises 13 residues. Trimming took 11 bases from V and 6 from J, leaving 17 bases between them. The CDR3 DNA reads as TGTGCCGGGGGGGAGACGGGCAGTCAGCCCCAGCATTTT. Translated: CAGGETGSQPQHF.

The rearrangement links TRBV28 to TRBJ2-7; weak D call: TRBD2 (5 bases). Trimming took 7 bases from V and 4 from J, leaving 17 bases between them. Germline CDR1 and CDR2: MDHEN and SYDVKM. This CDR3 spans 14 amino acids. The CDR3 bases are TGTGCCAGCAAGGTTTGGGAGAGTCCTTACGAGCAGTACTTC. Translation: CASKVWESPYEQYF.